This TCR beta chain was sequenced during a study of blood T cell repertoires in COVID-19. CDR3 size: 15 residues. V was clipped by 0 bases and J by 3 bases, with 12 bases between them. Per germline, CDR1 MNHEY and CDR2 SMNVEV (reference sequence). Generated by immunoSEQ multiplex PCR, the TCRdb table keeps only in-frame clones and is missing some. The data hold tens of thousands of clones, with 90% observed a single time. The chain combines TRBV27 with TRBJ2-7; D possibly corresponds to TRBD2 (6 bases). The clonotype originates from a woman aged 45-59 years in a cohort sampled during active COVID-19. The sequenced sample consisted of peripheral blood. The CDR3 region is CASSLSGGRFYEQYF. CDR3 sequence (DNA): TGTGCCAGCAGTTTATCGGGGGGTAGATTCTACGAGCAGTACTTC.